Listed below are T cell receptor beta chains from one sample, sequenced in a study of human T cells and chemical hapten exposure. MiXCR, run by TCRdb on the 5' RACE reads, gives a single entry per CDR3 protein. The sample holds 130,000 or so distinct CDR3 sequences, around 4.1% seen once. Receptors were obtained from a female donor in good health. Both conserved end residues are part of each CDR3. Each record gives: clone size, J gene, V gene, D gene, CDR3 DNA, CDR3 protein. D genes are given only for firm matches. Clone size is not always given. Where it is, it says once, few, many or a class for expanded clones.

size: many; J: TRBJ2-1; V: TRBV10-3; D: TRBD2; DNA: TGTGCCATCAGGGGGACCCGGGGGGATGAGCAGTTCTTC; CDR3: CAIRGTRGDEQFF
size: .; J: TRBJ1-1; V: TRBV20-1; D: .; DNA: TGCAGTGGGGCAGGGATGAACACTGAAGCTTTCTTT; CDR3: CSGAGMNTEAFF
size: many; J: TRBJ2-2; V: TRBV7-8; D: TRBD1; DNA: TGTGCCACCGCACCCCGGACAGGGCTCACCGGGGAGCTGTTTTTT; CDR3: CATAPRTGLTGELFF
size: many; J: TRBJ2-3; V: TRBV7-6; D: .; DNA: TGTGCCAGCAGCTGGCTTTCGCGCACAGATACGCAGTATTTT; CDR3: CASSWLSRTDTQYF
size: many; J: TRBJ2-3; V: TRBV24-1; D: .; DNA: TGTGCCACCAGTGATTTAAGCGCGAACGCCCCAGATACGCAGTATTTT; CDR3: CATSDLSANAPDTQYF
size: many; J: TRBJ2-7; V: TRBV5-6; D: TRBD2; DNA: TGTGCCAGCAGGATTGGACTAGCGGCCTCCTACGAGCAGTACTTC; CDR3: CASRIGLAASYEQYF
size: many; J: TRBJ1-5; V: TRBV2; D: .; DNA: TGTGCCAGCAGTGAAGACGTTAAACAGCCCCAGCATTTT; CDR3: CASSEDVKQPQHF
size: many; J: TRBJ1-1; V: TRBV19; D: TRBD1; DNA: TGTGCCAGTAGTATGAGGACAGGGGGCGGAACGGGGCGGAACACTGAAGCTTTCTTT; CDR3: CASSMRTGGGTGRNTEAFF
size: .; J: TRBJ2-7; V: TRBV4-2; D: .; DNA: TGTGCCAGCAGCCAAGATTTGGGGGGGGGCGTCGAGCAGTACTTC; CDR3: CASSQDLGGGVEQYF
size: many; J: TRBJ2-1; V: TRBV7-9; D: .; DNA: TGTGCCAGCACCATTAGCGTAAACTCCTACAATGAGCAGTTCTTC; CDR3: CASTISVNSYNEQFF
size: many; J: TRBJ1-4; V: TRBV30; D: TRBD1; DNA: TGTGCCTACCAGGGGGACCCTAATGAAAAACTGTTTTTT; CDR3: CAYQGDPNEKLFF
size: once; J: TRBJ2-7; V: TRBV6-6; D: .; DNA: TGTGCCAGCGCGCGCTTAACGTACGAGCAGTACTTC; CDR3: CASARLTYEQYF
size: few; J: TRBJ2-3; V: TRBV29-1; D: .; DNA: TGCAGCGGGGGAGGAACGGGGGATACGCAGTATTTT; CDR3: CSGGGTGDTQYF
size: few; J: TRBJ2-7; V: TRBV5-1; D: .; DNA: TGCGCCAGCAGCTCCGGCCGCACCTACGAGCAGTACTTC; CDR3: CASSSGRTYEQYF
size: many; J: TRBJ1-3; V: TRBV7-9; D: TRBD1; DNA: TGTGCCAGCAGCTCCCAACCAGGGGGCTCTGGAAACACCATATATTTT; CDR3: CASSSQPGGSGNTIYF
size: many; J: TRBJ1-1; V: TRBV4-2; D: TRBD1; DNA: TGTGCCAGCAGCCAAGATGCGTTGGCCGGGACAGGGAATGCGGGTGAAGCTTTCTTT; CDR3: CASSQDALAGTGNAGEAFF
size: .; J: TRBJ2-5; V: TRBV1; D: .; DNA: TGCACCAGCAGCTCCGAGACAGGGGCGTGTGGAACCCAGTACTTC; CDR3: CTSSSETGACGTQYF
size: many; J: TRBJ1-1; V: TRBV6-1; D: .; DNA: TGTGCCAGCAGTGAAAGGTTCTCTGGGAACACTGAAGCTTTCTTT; CDR3: CASSERFSGNTEAFF
size: few; J: TRBJ1-1; V: TRBV12-3/TRBV12-4; D: TRBD1; DNA: TGTGCCAGCAGACCCGGACAGGGGGCCTGTTGGGGTGAAGCTTTCTTT; CDR3: CASRPGQGACWGEAFF
size: .; J: TRBJ2-5; V: TRBV29-1; D: .; DNA: TGCAGCGTCTCCCCCCTGGGGCAAGAGACCCAGTACTTC; CDR3: CSVSPLGQETQYF
size: many; J: TRBJ2-7; V: TRBV7-9; D: .; DNA: TGTGCCAGCAGCTTAGTAGGGACGTCGACCTACGAGCAGTACTTC; CDR3: CASSLVGTSTYEQYF
size: many; J: TRBJ1-5; V: TRBV5-1; D: .; DNA: TGCGCCAGCAGCTTGGAAGGGACAAATCAGCCCCAGCATTTT; CDR3: CASSLEGTNQPQHF
size: .; J: TRBJ2-6; V: TRBV5-5; D: TRBD1; DNA: TGTGCCAGCAACTTTGCCGGGACAGGGTGGATTGGGGCCAACGTCCTGACTTTC; CDR3: CASNFAGTGWIGANVLTF
size: many; J: TRBJ2-2; V: TRBV20-1; D: .; DNA: TGCAGTGCTAGAGATCTTCTAGCCCTGAACACCGGGGAGCTGTTTTTT; CDR3: CSARDLLALNTGELFF
size: few; J: TRBJ2-7; V: TRBV29-1; D: .; DNA: TGCAGCGTGGGGGCCTGTTCCTACGAGCAGTACTTC; CDR3: CSVGACSYEQYF
size: many; J: TRBJ2-1; V: TRBV27; D: TRBD2; DNA: TGTGCCAGCAGTTTGAGAGTAGCGGGGGGGAGCAATGAGCAGTTCTTC; CDR3: CASSLRVAGGSNEQFF
size: many; J: TRBJ2-3; V: TRBV5-5; D: .; DNA: TGTGCCAGCAGCCCCACCCGGGATACGCAGTATTTT; CDR3: CASSPTRDTQYF
size: many; J: TRBJ1-1; V: TRBV9; D: .; DNA: TGTGCCAGCAGCGTAGTACCTACCGGGGCCAGGGGGAACACTGAAGCTTTCTTT; CDR3: CASSVVPTGARGNTEAFF
size: many; J: TRBJ2-3; V: TRBV27; D: TRBD2; DNA: TGTGCCAGCAGTTTTATCCTAGCGGGGGGCTACACAGATACGCAGTATTTT; CDR3: CASSFILAGGYTDTQYF
size: many; J: TRBJ2-1; V: TRBV5-6; D: .; DNA: TGTGCCAGCAGCACAGATACTAGAACTGAGCAGTTCTTC; CDR3: CASSTDTRTEQFF
size: many; J: TRBJ1-1; V: TRBV5-4; D: TRBD1; DNA: TGTGCCAGCACCCCGACAGGGGATAACACTGAAGCTTTCTTT; CDR3: CASTPTGDNTEAFF